This T cell receptor beta chain emerged from a study of shared clonotypes between healthy human individuals (dated by TCRdb to 2018 to 2021). Concerning the study at large: The cohort comprised two women and a few men aged 18 to 49 years. To estimate repertoire size and how much clonotypes are shared between individuals, the study performed deep sequencing of blood TCR repertoires from a few healthy adults. Libraries were prepared and TCR repertoires were sequenced by different laboratories using diverse techniques, in order to increase sequencing depth and limit assay-specific biases. Leukapheresis yielded between about 0.8 and 9.5 billion PBMCs per donor. For each donor, three plates each were used for CD4 naive and CD4 memory, two plates were used for CD8 naive, and one plate was used for CD8 memory. What the research found in general, with its limitations: Naive subsets generally had larger estimated clonotype richness than memory subsets. When a handful of donors were compared, the shared fraction of clonotypes was around 4.6% for naive CD4, roughly 3.3% for naive CD8, more than 2% for memory CD4, and under 0.5% for memory CD8. The genetic and exposure-history diversity represented was limited by the small number of donors. Based on pairwise subsampling, the degree of clonotype sharing among donors was expected to be affected by sequencing depth. Compared with non-shared clonotypes, clonotypes shared by all four sorted-subset donors had higher generation probabilities. Sampling was restricted to blood, and TCR repertoires in tissue are likely to differ from TCR repertoires in blood. Even with the large sequencing depth, rarefaction of the sorted-subset datasets indicated that sequencing was incomplete.

The germline V gene encodes CDR1 MDHEN and CDR2 SYDVKM. After removal of 6 bases from V and 8 bases from J, the junction retains 12 bases not matched to a gene. The CDR3 numbers 15 residues from cysteine through phenylalanine. Left in the record is the CDR3 DNA by itself, 45 bases read in frame from the first base. Points on this clone: There is no known antigen for this receptor. Nothing much larger sits one base from this clone, and base qualities are not available.

Using the deep immunoSEQ assay, multiplex PCR amplified TCR CDR3 regions from genomic DNA. Genomic DNA extracted from each cell subset was distributed evenly over all wells of several immunoSEQ 96-well plates, and each plate served as one replicate. Each replicate PCR for sorted subsets received 150 to 250 ng genomic DNA, equal to about 29,000 T cell genomes. Purified libraries were quantified with a Qubit 3.0 fluorometer, sized on a Bioanalyzer 2100, and re-quantified with the KAPA Library Quantification kit. A separate single-read 150-cycle Illumina NextSeq 550 flow cell was used to sequence each immunoSEQ 96-well plate. The source study handled its data this way. Because the immunoSEQ output held only junctional sequences and lacked quality scores, the filtering could not match the filtering applied to full-length reads. Sequences were annotated with PyIR, a Python wrapper for IgBLAST v1.9, and V/J genes and CDR3 were assigned using IMGT germline references. Any read was removed if the V/J assignment was weak (E-value above 1e-6), the CDR3 was missing, or the read contained stop codons, out-of-frame junctions, or ambiguous translated residues. A V3J clonotype was defined by an identical inferred V gene, J gene, and CDR3 amino acid sequence. Percentage overlap between repertoires was computed as shared unique clonotypes divided by the size of the smaller repertoire. Repertoire richness was assessed with RTK rarefaction, the Chao1 estimator, and Recon v2.1 estimates of unobserved clonotypes. For all TCRbeta clonotypes obtained by the gDNA method from four donors, generation probabilities were computed with OLGA. What TCRdb holds here is the immuneACCESS table cut down to in-frame rearrangements. Part of the clones is not present; checked against another copy, under half of the missing clones reflect an unresolved V gene, and the others are unexplained. Clone size and V and J calls were adopted from that table, with D and trimming inferred from the DNA. Present in this sample are some 2,000,000 clones, roughly 96% of which were seen just once. Jointly, the top ten make up 0.1% to 0.15% of the sample.

The donors were healthy, HIV-negative adults with no recently reported acute infections or vaccinations. All donors were Caucasian adults living in Nashville, Tennessee, USA. CD4+ T cells were enriched by magnetic negative selection; naive cells were then positively selected on CD45RA, and the negative fraction formed the memory subset. Blood was collected by leukapheresis, and PBMCs were isolated by Ficoll-Histopaque density gradient centrifugation and then cryopreserved in liquid nitrogen vapor phase. Analytical flow cytometry was used to check the purity and quantity of each magnetically sorted T cell population. From each sorted fraction, genomic DNA was isolated and quantified by UV absorbance on a Nanodrop 2000c.

The clonotype was recovered from a man aged 18 to 30 in good health. The specimen sequenced was naive CD4+ T cells sorted from blood. Sample cell subset or site, as interpreted from the label and publication: CD45RA+ positively selected. Recombination joined TRBV28 with TRBJ2-1; TRBD1 aligns with 8 central bases. The CDR3 reads as follows: CASRPEDRDSDEQFF. DNA sequence: TGTGCCAGCAGGCCTGAGGACAGGGATTCGGATGAGCAGTTCTTC.